A selection of T cell receptor beta chains follows, all from one sample in a study of shared clonotypes between healthy human individuals. Sequenced by immunoSEQ multiplex PCR; TCRdb stores in-frame clones only, minus some. Of more than 2 million clones in the sample, 80% to 95% are singletons; the top ten hold approximately 1.7%. Sequenced material: naive CD8+ T cells from PBMCs. The source of these receptors is a man between 18 and 29 years old in good health. Some clones in this sample may be carry-over from other donors' samples. The CDR3 runs from the conserved cysteine through the conserved F or W. D genes are given only for firm matches. A clone size is listed for some rows: how often the clone was seen (once, few, many), or a class if it is expanded.

CASSPFGDEQFF	TGTGCCAGCAGCCCATTTGGGGATGAGCAGTTCTTC	NA	NA	TRBV27	TRBJ2-1
CASSFRVGGGGSYEQYF	TGTGCCAGCAGCTTCCGCGTAGGGGGAGGGGGCTCCTACGAGCAGTACTTC	NA	NA	TRBV7-8	TRBJ2-7
CASSHRQGVGQPQHF	TGCGCCAGCAGCCACCGACAGGGGGTAGGACAGCCCCAGCATTTT	NA	TRBD1	TRBV4-1	TRBJ1-5
CASMNRGANYGYTF	TGTGCCAGTATGAACAGGGGAGCTAACTATGGCTACACCTTC	NA	TRBD1	TRBV28	TRBJ1-2
CASSLSGAFADTQYF	TGTGCCAGCAGCCTGAGCGGGGCGTTCGCAGATACGCAGTATTTT	NA	TRBD2	TRBV9	TRBJ2-3
CASSYDGGSTDTQYF	TGTGCCAGCAGTTACGACGGGGGGAGCACAGATACGCAGTATTTT	NA	TRBD2	TRBV6-5	TRBJ2-3
CASSFHEGLAKNIQYF	TGTGCCAGCAGCTTCCACGAGGGTCTAGCCAAAAACATTCAGTACTTC	NA	NA	TRBV11-2	TRBJ2-4
CASSFSPETTANEQFF	TGTGCCAGCAGCTTCTCCCCCGAGACTACGGCGAATGAGCAGTTCTTC	NA	NA	TRBV5-4	TRBJ2-1
CASGSIPGTGDPNSNQPQHF	TGTGCTAGTGGTTCTATCCCCGGGACAGGGGATCCCAATAGCAATCAGCCCCAGCATTTT	NA	TRBD1	TRBV12-5	TRBJ1-5
CASSGSWGGGSYEQYF	TGTGCCAGCAGCGGGAGTTGGGGAGGTGGCTCCTACGAGCAGTACTTC	NA	NA	TRBV9	TRBJ2-7
CASSHVGTNEKLFF	TGCGCCAGCAGCCATGTGGGCACTAATGAAAAACTGTTTTTT	NA	NA	TRBV4-1	TRBJ1-4
CASSLFPGMNTEAFF	TGTGCCAGCAGTTTATTTCCGGGCATGAACACTGAAGCTTTCTTT	NA	NA	TRBV28	TRBJ1-1
CASKAAETYEQYF	TGTGCCAGTAAAGCCGCCGAGACCTACGAGCAGTACTTC	NA	NA	TRBV19	TRBJ2-7
CASSGGQGNEKLFF	TGTGCCAGCAGCGGGGGGCAGGGTAATGAAAAACTGTTTTTT	NA	NA	TRBV9	TRBJ1-4
CASSQEKLAIRCEQYF	TGTGCCAGCAGCCAGGAGAAGCTAGCGATAAGGTGCGAGCAGTACTTC	NA	NA	TRBV14	TRBJ2-7
CASSPYLAGGTYEQYF	TGCGCCAGCAGCCCCTACCTAGCGGGGGGCACCTACGAGCAGTACTTC	NA	TRBD2	TRBV4-1	TRBJ2-7
CASSEDRAGNQPQHF	TGTGCCAGCAGCGAGGACAGGGCTGGCAATCAGCCCCAGCATTTT	NA	TRBD1	TRBV6-1	TRBJ1-5
CASSLEGSYGYTF	TGTGCCAGCAGTTTAGAGGGGAGCTATGGCTACACCTTC	once	NA	TRBV27	TRBJ1-2
CASSFSKRTDTQYF	TGTGCCAGCAGTTTCAGCAAGCGCACAGATACGCAGTATTTT	NA	NA	TRBV28	TRBJ2-3
CASSESILSSEQYF	TGCGCCAGCAGTGAGTCTATACTTTCGAGCGAGCAGTACTTC	NA	NA	TRBV10-1	TRBJ2-7
CASSQGGREKLFF	TGTGCCAGCAGCCAAGGTGGTAGAGAAAAACTGTTTTTT	NA	NA	TRBV14	TRBJ1-4
CASSDTVTDTQYF	TGTGCCAGCAGTGATACAGTCACAGATACGCAGTATTTT	NA	NA	TRBV2	TRBJ2-3
CASSLVGGAFNEQFF	TGTGCCAGCAGCTTGGTGGGAGGCGCTTTCAATGAGCAGTTCTTC	NA	NA	TRBV7-3	TRBJ2-1
CASSQGRDRGNEKLFF	TGCGCCAGCAGCCAGGGTAGGGACAGGGGGAATGAAAAACTGTTTTTT	once	TRBD1	TRBV4-3	TRBJ1-4
CASARDRAYNEQFF	TGTGCCAGCGCCCGGGACAGGGCTTACAATGAGCAGTTCTTC	NA	TRBD1	TRBV28	TRBJ2-1
CASSQTGLAGGWNEQFF	TGTGCCAGTAGCCAAACGGGACTAGCGGGAGGTTGGAATGAGCAGTTCTTC	NA	TRBD2	TRBV19	TRBJ2-1
CASSVPLAGGIYEQYF	TGTGCCAGCAGTGTCCCTCTGGCGGGAGGGATCTACGAGCAGTACTTC	NA	TRBD2	TRBV28	TRBJ2-7
CASSYTGTVINEQFF	TGTGCCAGCAGCTACACCGGGACAGTGATAAATGAGCAGTTCTTC	NA	TRBD1	TRBV7-9	TRBJ2-1
CASSLSDTQYF	TGTGCCAGCAGCTTATCAGATACGCAGTATTTT	once	NA	TRBV7-3	TRBJ2-3
CASSFPGGIVAFF	TGTGCCAGCAGCTTCCCGGGGGGGATCGTAGCTTTCTTT	NA	NA	TRBV11-2	TRBJ1-1
CATQTRPSEITDTQYF	TGTGCCACCCAGACTAGGCCCAGCGAAATCACAGATACGCAGTATTTT	NA	NA	TRBV28	TRBJ2-3
CASKISLTGELFF	TGTGCCAGCAAGATTAGCCTCACCGGGGAGCTGTTTTTT	NA	NA	TRBV6-6	TRBJ2-2
CASSYEHHNRRQYF	TGTGCCAGTAGTTATGAACATCATAACCGTAGGCAGTACTTC	NA	NA	TRBV19	TRBJ2-7
CATHPSGTGIYEQYF	TGTGCCACCCACCCGTCCGGGACAGGCATCTACGAGCAGTACTTC	once	TRBD1	TRBV19	TRBJ2-7
CASSQEGRVWNTEAFF	TGCGCCAGCAGCCAAGAAGGCCGGGTGTGGAACACTGAAGCTTTCTTT	NA	NA	TRBV4-1	TRBJ1-1
CSASTGMNTEAFF	TGCAGCGCATCGACAGGCATGAACACTGAAGCTTTCTTT	few	NA	TRBV29-1	TRBJ1-1
CASSLSWTGANTEAFF	TGTGCCAGCAGTTTATCTTGGACAGGGGCGAACACTGAAGCTTTCTTT	NA	TRBD1	TRBV27	TRBJ1-1
CASSVVATASSYNEQFF	TGTGCCAGCAGCGTAGTTGCGACTGCAAGCTCCTACAATGAGCAGTTCTTC	NA	NA	TRBV9	TRBJ2-1